The entry below gives a single T cell receptor (beta chain) sequence along with its context. Its antigen is still unknown. No much larger clonotype is one base removed from it; base qualities were not supplied. TCRbeta CDR3 regions were amplified from genomic DNA using the immunoSEQ Assay, a bias-controlled multiplex PCR. The published analysis was carried out like this. Nucleated cell counts per sample were estimated from amplification of reference gene primers within the assay. To quantify the absolute abundance of each unique TCRbeta CDR3 rearrangement, sequence reads were collapsed and filtered. For each sample, productive Simpson clonality was calculated as the square root of Simpson's diversity index across productive rearrangements. The clones in this table, taken by TCRdb from immuneACCESS, are in-frame only. Not every clone is retained; where verified, under half of the shortfall comes from an unresolved V gene, and the cause of the rest is unknown. The D gene and trimming were derived from the DNA, and the V and J assignments and clone size from that table. In this sample the table shows approximately 440,000 clones, about 90% of which occur a single time. Together, the top ten hold approximately 0.55% of the sample.

These data belong to a study of blood T cell repertoires in COVID-19 (TCRdb year 2020). Regarding the complete study: The collaborator samples originated in the United States, Italy and Spain and spanned the acute and convalescent phases of COVID-19. The prospective study material was composed of cDNA or gDNA derived from T cells, B-cell-depleted T cells, or PBMCs. Deeply sampled blood TCRbeta repertoires from subjects exposed to, actively infected with, or recovered from COVID-19 were included in the dataset. The repertoires were released in a freely available public database intended as a resource for research on the immune response to SARS-CoV-2. Samples were obtained from the ongoing ImmuneRACE study (first 160 participants) and from roughly 1,300 subjects provided by 6 global collaborators. Sample metadata almost always included a de-identified subject ID, COVID-19 status, age in years and sex. Where available, HLA class I and class II types were obtained from metadata supplied by the sample provider rather than from assay-based typing.

The study at large found these results: Clinical and demographic metadata were provided uncurated, with the amount varying by source and participant.

Enrolling through a virtual design, the prospective study's participants ranged in age from roughly 18 to 90 years and lived across about two dozen United States geographic areas. In the prospective study, cohorts were assigned on the basis of participant-reported clinical history obtained from a screening survey and a study questionnaire. Recovered participants in ImmuneRACE Cohort 3 were defined by two consecutive negative NP/OP PCR tests, clearance by a healthcare professional, or resolution of symptoms. In the prospective study, whole blood, serum and a nasopharyngeal or oropharyngeal swab were collected from each participant by mobile phlebotomists. Participants in the prospective study had the option to provide additional blood draws and questionnaires over a roughly 2-month period. Before DNA extraction, blood samples from the prospective study were shipped at room temperature or frozen.

The source material was PBMCs or T cells enriched from blood (not recorded which). This TCR came from a man between 18 and 35 years old who had recovered from COVID-19.

The DNA sequence follows: TGCGCCAGCAGCTTGGTTCCCGGCCGGGACACAGGCTCCTACGAGCAGTACTTC. Its protein product is CASSLVPGRDTGSYEQYF. This chain is built from TRBV5-1 and TRBJ2-7, with TRBD1 tentatively as D gene (6 bases match). The CDR1 and CDR2 encoded by the germline V gene are SGHRS and YFSETQ. The V and J ends are trimmed by 0 bases and 0 bases, leaving 19 bases between them. The CDR3 measures 18 amino acids from cysteine to phenylalanine. Of all the DNA, just the CDR3 is kept, 54 bases in frame from base 1.